The 27 T cell receptor beta chains reported below all come from one sample, sequenced in a study of shared clonotypes between healthy human individuals. Method: immunoSEQ multiplex PCR; TCRdb's copy keeps in-frame clones and lacks some. Of 500,000 or so clones in the sample, roughly 95% are singletons; the top ten hold about 0.064%. Specimen: naive CD4+ T cells sorted from blood. The subset is: CD45RA+ positively selected. The receptors were sampled from a woman aged 30 to 39 in good health.

The genes are TRBV7-2 and TRBJ1-5; D call uncertain. Germline V gene sequence: CDR1 SGHTA, CDR2 FQGNSA. There are 13 residues in the CDR3. Trimming left V 0 bases short and J 4 bases short, with 4 bases between. CDR3 residues: CASSLAPNQPQHF. Written as DNA, the CDR3 is TGTGCCAGCAGCTTAGCTCCGAATCAGCCCCAGCATTTT.

This chain uses TRBV28 with TRBJ2-2; tentative D call: TRBD2 (5 bases). Trimming pared 7 bases from V and 3 bases from J, leaving 18 bases between. Germline CDR1 and CDR2: MDHEN and SYDVKM. This CDR3 is built from 16 residues. DNA for the CDR3: TGTGCCAGCATCGGGCGCGGGTCGCGATACACCGGGGAGCTGTTTTTT. It yields the protein CASIGRGSRYTGELFF. Supplemented by reference TRBV28 and TRBJ2-2, the full variable domain reads DVKVTQSSRYLVKRTGEKVFLECVQDMDHENMFWYRQDPGLGLRLIYFSYDVKMKEKGDIPEGYSVSREKKERFSLILESASTNQTSMYLCASIGRGSRYTGELFFGEGSRLTVL.

In its sample, this clone was seen once. V is TRBV6-4 and J is TRBJ2-2; TRBD2 agrees at 9 bases. V shed 4 bases and J 4 bases; nucleotides not matched to a gene: 7. CDR3 length: 16 residues. From germline, CDR1 is MRHNA and CDR2 SNTAGT. Here the CDR3 DNA reads TGTGCCAGCAGTGTCGGACTAGCGACGTCCACCGGGGAGCTGTTTTTT. It is translated as CASSVGLATSTGELFF.

The chain employs TRBV7-8 and TRBJ2-3; D may correspond to TRBD1 or TRBD2 (5 bases each). The CDR3 contains 22 residues. CDR1 SGHVS and CDR2 FQNEAQ come from the germline V gene. Trimming took 1 base from V and 1 from J, leaving 30 bases between them. The CDR3 protein is CASSLVWWGPGQRKPGTDTQYF. The CDR3 coding sequence is TGTGCCAGCAGCTTAGTGTGGTGGGGCCCGGGCCAGCGGAAACCGGGCACAGATACGCAGTATTTT.

The chain has TRBV27 and TRBJ2-6, with 8 bases that match TRBD2. The V gene's germline CDR1 is MNHEY and CDR2 SMNVEV (reference sequence). The CDR3 totals 15 residues. The junction had 6 bases not matched to a gene; V was cut back by 8 bases and J by 3 bases. CDR3 bases: TGTGCCAGCCGGGCGGGGGGTAGTGGGGCCAACGTCCTGACTTTC. It codes for CASRAGGSGANVLTF.

This rearrangement joins TRBV28 to TRBJ1-2; a weak D match, TRBD1 (5 bases). The CDR3 contains 14 residues. Germline lookup yields CDR1 MDHEN and CDR2 SYDVKM. Trimming removed 7 bases from V and 2 bases from J, with 14 bases in between. In DNA, the CDR3 is TGTGCCAGCACCCGACCTCAGGGAAACTATGGCTACACCTTC. It translates to CASTRPQGNYGYTF.

The CDR3 sequence: CASSSGPEAQYF. DNA of the CDR3: TGTGCCAGCAGTTCGGGCCCCGAGGCCCAGTACTTC. V usage is TRBV28 and J usage is TRBJ2-5; D remains unclear. CDR3 length: 12 amino acids. Trimming pared 4 bases from V and 9 bases from J, leaving 12 bases between. Germline CDR1 reads MDHEN; CDR2 reads SYDVKM.

V is TRBV29-1 and J is TRBJ2-7; D is perhaps TRBD2 (6 bases). V lost 4 bases and J 2 bases, leaving 15 bases between the germline ends. This CDR3 has 14 residues. Germline loops: CDR1 SQVTM, CDR2 ANQGSEA. CDR3 region: CSVGGSGAPYEQYF. The CDR3 nucleotides are TGCAGCGTTGGGGGGTCGGGAGCGCCCTACGAGCAGTACTTC.

This rearrangement joins TRBV9 to TRBJ2-1; the match to TRBD2 covers 8 bases. The CDR3 is 15 residues long. Trimming took 0 bases from V and 6 from J; bases not matched to a gene: 5. Germline CDR1 is SGDLS and CDR2 is YYNGEE. CDR3 sequence: CASSVGSGTANEQFF. The CDR3 DNA is TGTGCCAGCAGCGTAGGTAGCGGGACCGCCAATGAGCAGTTCTTC.

This clone was seen a single time. The chain is built from TRBV2 and TRBJ2-7, with 9 nucleotides matching TRBD2. V lost 6 bases, J lost 2 bases, and 11 bases stayed unmatched. The length of the CDR3 is 16 residues. The germline CDR1 and CDR2 sequences are SNHLY and FYNNEI. DNA of the CDR3: TGTGCCAGCAGGGCGGGACTAGCAGGACCAACCTACGAGCAGTACTTC. Translation: CASRAGLAGPTYEQYF.

V gene TRBV21-1 combines with J gene TRBJ2-3. TRBV21-1 is classified as a pseudogene. This CDR3 is 14 amino acids long. Here the CDR3 reads CASSKGDSTDTQYF. CDR3 sequence (DNA): TGTGCCAGCAGCAAAGGGGATAGCACAGATACGCAGTATTTT.

This clone was observed a single time. The CDR3 here is CASENIGTEAFF. DNA for the CDR3: TGTGCCAGCGAAAACATAGGCACTGAAGCTTTCTTT. V and J are TRBV28 and TRBJ1-1; no reliable D call. From germline, CDR1 is MDHEN and CDR2 SYDVKM. This CDR3 region has 12 residues. Trimming cost V 8 bases and J 4 bases, with 11 bases left between them.

The DNA of the CDR3 is TGTGCCAGCAGTCAAAAGTTGAACACTGAAGCTTTCTTT. Amino acids: CASSQKLNTEAFF. The rearrangement joins TRBV28 to TRBJ1-1; D is ambiguous. Germline V CDR1 and CDR2: MDHEN, SYDVKM. The CDR3 has 13 amino acids. V was cut by 5 bases and J by 0 bases, with 7 bases left in between.

This clone appeared a few times. The V gene is TRBV10-3, the J gene TRBJ1-2, with D hard to call. V lost 0 bases and J lost 8, with 16 bases in between. Germline CDR1 is ENHRY and CDR2 is SYGVKD. The CDR3 spans 15 residues. CDR3 nucleotide sequence: TGTGCCATCAGTGAGTCGAGTGCCATCTTGGAGGGCTACACCTTC. It codes for CAISESSAILEGYTF.

This chain connects TRBV28 to TRBJ2-5; no firm D call. The CDR3 has 14 amino acids. Germline assignment: CDR1 MDHEN and CDR2 SYDVKM. V shed 8 bases and J shed 6 bases, with 19 bases lying between them. The CDR3 loop is CASGPKGSRKTQYF. CDR3 in DNA: TGTGCCAGCGGACCAAAAGGGTCAAGAAAGACCCAGTACTTC. The full variable domain, in which reference TRBV28 and TRBJ2-5 provide the parts outside the CDR3, is DVKVTQSSRYLVKRTGEKVFLECVQDMDHENMFWYRQDPGLGLRLIYFSYDVKMKEKGDIPEGYSVSREKKERFSLILESASTNQTSMYLCASGPKGSRKTQYFGPGTRLLVL.

This sequence joins TRBV18 and TRBJ2-7; D remains unclear. Germline CDR1 reads KGHSH; CDR2 reads LQKENI. The ends were cut back, 0 bases at V and 4 bases at J, with 7 bases in the middle. This CDR3 is 13 amino acids long. CDR3 DNA: TGTGCCAGCTCACCACCGCATGGTTACGAGCAGTACTTC. This encodes CASSPPHGYEQYF.

This clone was detected a few times. This chain joins TRBV2 and TRBJ2-7, with D uncertain. CDR3 size: 13 residues. Germline V gene sequence: CDR1 SNHLY, CDR2 FYNNEI. Trimming took 3 bases from V and 2 from J, leaving 8 bases between them. DNA of the CDR3: TGTGCCAGCAGTGATGTCACAGCCTACGAGCAGTACTTC. Translation gives CASSDVTAYEQYF. Full variable domain (missing parts from reference TRBV2 and TRBJ2-7): EPEVTQTPSHQVTQMGQEVILRCVPISNHLYFYWYRQILGQKVEFLVSFYNNEISEKSEIFDDQFSVERPDGSNFTLKIRSTKLEDSAMYFCASSDVTAYEQYFGPGTRLTVT.

The chain uses TRBV5-1 and TRBJ2-3, with a weak D call TRBD2 (5 bases). This CDR3 has 16 residues. Germline CDR1 and CDR2: SGHRS and YFSETQ. The ends were cut back, 0 bases at V and 0 bases at J, with 11 bases in the middle. CDR3 residues: CASSLVTTWSTDTQYF. In nucleotides, the CDR3 is TGCGCCAGCAGCTTGGTGACTACCTGGAGCACAGATACGCAGTATTTT.

The chain is built from TRBV19 and TRBJ1-1; D is perhaps TRBD1 (5 bases). With 1 base removed from V and 2 bases from J, the gap between germline ends came to 14 bases. The CDR3 is 16 amino acids. CDR1 and CDR2 from the germline V gene are LNHDA and SQIVND (reference sequence). CDR3 sequence reads: CASSIGATGVNTEAFF. DNA for the CDR3: TGTGCCAGTAGTATAGGCGCAACAGGAGTTAACACTGAAGCTTTCTTT.

The J gene is TRBJ2-2, the V gene TRBV10-1; 11 bases align to TRBD1. The V gene end was trimmed by 3 bases and the J gene end by 5 bases; junction bases not matched to a gene: 8. This CDR3 spans 17 amino acids. Germline V gene sequence: CDR1 WNHNN, CDR2 SYGVQD (reference sequence). The CDR3 loop is CASSEPRDRGATGELFF. The CDR3 DNA sequence: TGCGCCAGCAGTGAACCACGGGACAGGGGGGCGACCGGGGAGCTGTTTTTT.

The rearrangement joins TRBV4-2 to TRBJ2-7; 7 bases are shared with TRBD2. The CDR3 extends over 16 amino acids. Trimming at V came to 0 bases and at J to 2 bases, leaving 7 bases not matched to a gene. Germline V gives CDR1 LGHNA, CDR2 YNFKEQ. Here the CDR3 DNA reads TGTGCCAGCAGCCAAGATTCAAGCGGGACCGCCTACGAGCAGTACTTC. Protein sequence: CASSQDSSGTAYEQYF.

This rearrangement joins TRBV5-1 to TRBJ2-5; 8 nucleotides match TRBD2. J gave up 4 bases and V 4 bases, and 6 bases lay outside the gene matches. The CDR3 is made up of 14 amino acids. Looked up from germline, CDR1 is SGHRS and CDR2 is YFSETQ. The CDR3 region is CASSKAGVGETQYF. For the CDR3, the DNA is TGCGCCAGCAGCAAAGCGGGAGTAGGAGAGACCCAGTACTTC.

The gene calls are TRBV9 and TRBJ1-6; 8 positions agree with TRBD1. Germline V lookup: CDR1 SGDLS, CDR2 YYNGEE. With 4 bases clipped from V and 8 bases from J, the junction kept 8 bases outside the gene matches. The CDR3 runs 15 residues. The CDR3 bases are TGTGCCAGCAGCAGCCGGACAGGGCGGGATTCACCCCTCCACTTT. Residues: CASSSRTGRDSPLHF.

The chain links TRBV6-5 to TRBJ2-7; the match to TRBD1 covers 11 bases. CDR3 size: 14 residues. Looked up from germline, CDR1 is MNHEY and CDR2 is SVGAGI. Unmatched junction bases numbered 3, after V lost 5 bases and J lost 3 bases. The CDR3 nucleotides read TGTGCCAGCAGTCGGACAGGGGGCGGCTACGAGCAGTACTTC. Protein sequence: CASSRTGGGYEQYF.

The V gene is TRBV7-2, the J gene TRBJ2-5; 8 bases agree with TRBD1. The J call could be wrong; TRBJ2-7 is a better fit for the DNA end. Germline lookup yields CDR1 SGHTA and CDR2 FQGNSA. CDR3 length equals 16 residues. The CDR3 loop reads CASSFTGTGLSYEQYF. The CDR3, as DNA: TGTGCCAGCAGTTTCACAGGGACAGGACTGTCCTACGAGCAGTACTTC.

As regards this clone: This CDR3 is also generated by other DNA sequences in the sample. The rearrangement joins TRBV19 to TRBJ1-5, with no clear D. The CDR3 contains 13 residues. Trimming stripped 3 bases from V and 4 bases from J, with 7 bases between. Germline loops: CDR1 LNHDA, CDR2 SQIVND (reference sequence). The CDR3 sequence is CASSIAVNQPQHF. The DNA for the CDR3 is TGTGCCAGTAGTATTGCGGTTAATCAGCCCCAGCATTTT.

The rearrangement uses TRBV11-3 and TRBJ2-2; D unclear. Germline assignment: CDR1 SGHNT and CDR2 YENEEA. Trimming removed 1 base from V and 3 bases from J, with 9 bases in between. This CDR3 region has 15 residues. In DNA form, the CDR3 reads TGTGCCAGCAGCTTAGGATTAGTGGACACCGGGGAGCTGTTTTTT. Amino acid sequence: CASSLGLVDTGELFF.